This entry lists 19 T cell receptor beta chains sequenced from one sample in a study of beta chain features in type 1 diabetes. Sequenced material consisted of expressed TCRB transcripts (all of the isolated RNA was reverse transcribed). Assay used: immunoSEQ multiplex PCR; TCRdb lists only in-frame clones, some missing. The table lists around 400,000 clones, over 9.5% of them singletons. Input material: naive CD4+ T cells from blood. The receptors come from a man aged 18-30 years in good health.

This clone was counted only a few times. The chain uses TRBV2 and TRBJ2-2, with D uncertain. The CDR3 runs 12 residues. Between the trimmed V and J ends, which lost 7 bases and 4 bases, there was a span of 7 bases. Germline CDR1 reads SNHLY; CDR2 reads FYNNEI. The CDR3 is CASTVITGELFF. The CDR3 DNA is TGTGCCAGCACCGTAATCACCGGGGAGCTGTTTTTT.

The chain couples TRBV12-5 to TRBJ2-3; 8 bases align to TRBD1. The CDR3 consists of 13 residues. V lost 5 bases and J lost 6; bases outside the gene matches: 4. The V gene's germline CDR1 is LGHNT and CDR2 FRNRAP. CDR3: CASGRDRGDTQYF. The CDR3 nucleotides read TGTGCTAGTGGTCGAGACAGGGGCGATACGCAGTATTTT.

J is TRBJ2-5 and V is TRBV28; TRBD1 agrees at 8 bases. The CDR3 covers 12 residues. Germline loops: CDR1 MDHEN, CDR2 SYDVKM. Trimming took 10 bases from V and 5 from J; bases not matched to a gene: 6. The CDR3 sequence is CAIQGARETQYF. CDR3 sequence (DNA): TGTGCCATCCAGGGGGCTCGGGAGACCCAGTACTTC.

This rearrangement joins TRBV5-1 to TRBJ2-1, with 8 nucleotides matching TRBD1. With V trimmed by 4 bases and J by 6 bases, 9 bases remained unmatched. The CDR3 length is 15 residues. The V gene's germline CDR1 is SGHRS and CDR2 YFSETQ. The CDR3 loop reads CASSPGQGWSNEQFF. CDR3 nucleotides: TGCGCCAGCAGCCCAGGACAGGGATGGAGCAATGAGCAGTTCTTC. The entire variable domain, with the rest obtained from reference TRBV5-1 and TRBJ2-1, is as follows: KAGVTQTPRYLIKTRGQQVTLSCSPISGHRSVSWYQQTPGQGLQFLFEYFSETQRNKGNFPGRFSGRQFSNSRSEMNVSTLELGDSALYLCASSPGQGWSNEQFFGPGTRLTVL.

Only a few counts were recorded for this clone. The chain links TRBV19 to TRBJ2-2; 7 bases line up with TRBD2. From germline, CDR1 is LNHDA and CDR2 SQIVND (reference sequence). The CDR3 contains 15 residues. V shed 4 bases and J 1 base; nucleotides not matched to a gene: 3. DNA for the CDR3: TGTGCCAGTAGTAAGGTAGCGGGGAACACCGGGGAGCTGTTTTTT. It yields the protein CASSKVAGNTGELFF. Based on the CDR3 plus reference TRBV19 and TRBJ2-2, the full variable domain is DGGITQSPKYLFRKEGQNVTLSCEQNLNHDAMYWYRQDPGQGLRLIYYSQIVNDFQKGDIAEGYSVSREKKESFPLTVTSAQKNPTAFYLCASSKVAGNTGELFFGEGSRLTVL.

The V call is TRBV19, the J call TRBJ2-4; 8 nucleotides align to TRBD1. CDR1 is LNHDA and CDR2 is SQIVND in the germline V gene (reference sequence). V shed 3 bases and J 0 bases; nucleotides not matched to a gene: 4. The CDR3 consists of 16 residues. The chain's CDR3 is CASSMGTGLAKNIQYF. The CDR3 DNA sequence: TGTGCCAGTAGTATGGGGACAGGACTAGCCAAAAACATTCAGTACTTC.

The chain has TRBV7-9 and TRBJ2-2; 8 bases are a match to TRBD1. The CDR3 has 19 amino acids. In germline, CDR1 is SEHNR, CDR2 FQNEAQ (reference sequence). V shed 6 bases and J 5 bases; nucleotides not matched to a gene: 20. The CDR3 DNA reads as TGTGCCAGCAGGATTAGCTTCGTTCGACAGGGGCGGGATACCGGGGAGCTGTTTTTT. Encoded protein: CASRISFVRQGRDTGELFF.

CDR3 in amino acids: CASSLGTGRNEQFF. The CDR3 DNA is TGTGCCAGCAGCTTGGGGACAGGGAGGAATGAGCAGTTCTTC. The genes are TRBV7-2 and TRBJ2-1, with 9 bases matching TRBD1. This CDR3 has 14 residues. Trimming took 3 bases from V and 7 from J; bases not matched to a gene: 4. CDR1 and CDR2 (germline): SGHTA, FQGNSA.

CDR3 region: CASSFSSATGELFF. CDR3 sequence (DNA): TGCGCCAGCAGCTTCAGTAGCGCCACCGGGGAGCTGTTTTTT. The chain carries TRBV5-1 and TRBJ2-2; perhaps TRBD2 as D (5 bases). The CDR3 runs 14 residues. V lost 2 bases, J lost 4 bases, and 9 bases lay in between. Germline V gives CDR1 SGHRS, CDR2 YFSETQ. The complete variable domain, with remaining parts taken from reference TRBV5-1 and TRBJ2-2, reads KAGVTQTPRYLIKTRGQQVTLSCSPISGHRSVSWYQQTPGQGLQFLFEYFSETQRNKGNFPGRFSGRQFSNSRSEMNVSTLELGDSALYLCASSFSSATGELFFGEGSRLTVL.

V gene TRBV7-3 combines with J gene TRBJ2-1; TRBD1 agrees at 8 bases. The CDR3 sequence is 14 residues long. V dropped 3 bases and J dropped 11; count of bases not matched to a gene: 9. Looked up from germline, CDR1 is SGHTA and CDR2 is FQGTGA. The CDR3 coding sequence is TGTGCCAGCAGCTTGATTTTAGGACAGGGACAGCAGTTCTTC. This sequence encodes CASSLILGQGQQFF.

The V and J genes are TRBV10-3 and TRBJ1-1; D is perhaps TRBD1 (6 bases). V dropped 6 bases and J dropped 0 bases, with 11 bases sitting between them. Germline loops: CDR1 ENHRY, CDR2 SYGVKD. The CDR3 consists of 14 residues. The CDR3 here is CAISGQSLNTEAFF. CDR3 in DNA: TGTGCCATCAGCGGACAGAGCCTGAACACTGAAGCTTTCTTT.

The rearrangement links TRBV28 to TRBJ2-7; 11 nucleotides match TRBD2. Germline loops: CDR1 MDHEN, CDR2 SYDVKM. This CDR3 comprises 14 residues. J lost 5 bases, V lost 3 bases, and 3 bases had no gene match. Here the CDR3 reads CASSFSGRAHEQYF. CDR3 DNA sequence: TGTGCCAGCAGTTTTAGCGGGAGGGCCCACGAGCAGTACTTC.

The V and J genes are TRBV10-3 and TRBJ2-6; D remains ambiguous. V shed 2 bases and J shed 2 bases, with 4 bases lying between them. This CDR3 is built from 14 residues. In germline, CDR1 is ENHRY, CDR2 SYGVKD. In DNA, the CDR3 is TGTGCCATCAGTGAGGGAGCTGGGGCCAACGTCCTGACTTTC. Protein: CAISEGAGANVLTF.

This clone was counted a few times. This chain connects TRBV7-2 to TRBJ2-3; TRBD2 aligns across 8 bases. CDR1 and CDR2 (germline): SGHTA, FQGNSA. The CDR3 loop spans 14 amino acids. The V and J ends lost 5 bases and 6 bases, in that order; junction bases with no gene match: 7. CDR3 DNA sequence: TGTGCCAGCAGCACGGGGGGGGTCATTGATACGCAGTATTTT. This encodes CASSTGGVIDTQYF.

This clone was seen more than once but under ten times. The gene calls are TRBV4-2 and TRBJ1-1; D is uncertain. Germline assignment: CDR1 LGHNA and CDR2 YNFKEQ. Between the trimmed V and J ends, which lost 2 bases and 0 bases, there was a span of 10 bases. CDR3 length equals 15 residues. This CDR3 is CASSQLTTMNTEAFF. The CDR3 bases are TGTGCCAGCAGCCAACTGACAACCATGAACACTGAAGCTTTCTTT.

This clone was seen a few times. The CDR3 sequence: CASSVVGRPGTEAFF. The CDR3 bases are TGTGCCAGCAGCGTAGTGGGGCGGCCGGGCACTGAAGCTTTCTTT. The V and J genes are TRBV9 and TRBJ1-1, with a tentative D call TRBD1 (5 bases). Trimming took 0 bases from V and 4 from J, leaving 13 bases between them. Germline CDR1 and CDR2: SGDLS and YYNGEE. There are 15 residues in the CDR3.

The sample holds a few counts of this clone. J is TRBJ2-1 and V is TRBV15; 7 bases are a match to TRBD1. With V trimmed by 0 bases and J by 7 bases, 6 bases remained unmatched. CDR1 is LNHNV and CDR2 is YYDKDF in the germline V gene (reference sequence). The CDR3 totals 15 residues. The CDR3 DNA sequence: TGTGCCACCAGCAGAGATACTGGGACAGCAAATGAGCAGTTCTTC. Translation gives CATSRDTGTANEQFF. Using reference TRBV15 and TRBJ2-1 for the parts outside the CDR3, the full variable domain is DAMVIQNPRYQVTQFGKPVTLSCSQTLNHNVMYWYQQKSSQAPKLLFHYYDKDFNNEADTPDNFQSRRPNTSFCFLDIRSPGLGDTAMYLCATSRDTGTANEQFFGPGTRLTVL.

This clone has just a few counts. This chain joins TRBV28 and TRBJ2-5; 12 nucleotides agree with TRBD2. CDR1 is MDHEN, CDR2 SYDVKM, per germline. This CDR3 comprises 17 residues. V shed 3 bases, J shed 1 base, and the junction held 6 bases outside the gene matches. CDR3 amino acids: CASSFLAGGLVQETQYF. The CDR3 DNA is TGTGCCAGCAGTTTTCTAGCGGGGGGGCTAGTCCAAGAGACCCAGTACTTC.

This chain connects TRBV28 to TRBJ1-5, with 9 bases identical to TRBD1. The CDR3 loop spans 18 amino acids. J gave up 1 base and V 4 bases, and 11 bases lay outside the gene matches. CDR1 is MDHEN and CDR2 is SYDVKM in the germline V gene. The CDR3 nucleotides read TGTGCCAGCAGTTCCGGACAGGGGAGGTTTTCGAGCAATCAGCCCCAGCATTTT. Its translation: CASSSGQGRFSSNQPQHF.